Below, 8 T cell receptor beta chains from the same sample are listed, as sequenced in a study of blood T cell repertoires in COVID-19. TCRdb's copy holds only in-frame clones and misses some; the assay was immunoSEQ multiplex PCR. Here the sample spans 80,000 to 100,000 clones, under 85% being singletons. The specimen was peripheral blood. These receptors originate from a man between 65 and 85 years old with acute or convalescent COVID-19.

The CDR3 loop reads CASSLSTVGNTEAFF. The DNA of the CDR3 is TGTGCCAGCAGTTTATCGACAGTGGGGAACACTGAAGCTTTCTTT. The genes are TRBV27 and TRBJ1-1; D is possibly TRBD1 (5 bases). Per the germline V gene, CDR1 is MNHEY and CDR2 is SMNVEV (reference sequence). CDR3 length equals 15 residues. V was clipped by 0 bases and J by 1 base, with 9 bases between them.

This clone was counted between two and nine times. The V call is TRBV28, the J call TRBJ1-3; 10 bases are shared with TRBD1. This CDR3 has 15 amino acids. Germline CDR1 is MDHEN and CDR2 is SYDVKM. Germline trimming cut 6 bases from V and 8 bases from J; bases unmatched to any gene: 10. DNA for the CDR3: TGTGCCAGCAGCCCGGGGGGACAGGGGCCGTACACCATATATTTT. It specifies CASSPGGQGPYTIYF. The whole variable domain, filled in from reference TRBV28 and TRBJ1-3, reads DVKVTQSSRYLVKRTGEKVFLECVQDMDHENMFWYRQDPGLGLRLIYFSYDVKMKEKGDIPEGYSVSREKKERFSLILESASTNQTSMYLCASSPGGQGPYTIYFGEGSWLTVV.

This chain uses TRBV28 with TRBJ2-7; 13 bases match TRBD2. Trimming removed 5 bases from V and 7 bases from J; junction bases left unmatched: 5. The CDR3 is 14 residues long. CDR1 is MDHEN, CDR2 SYDVKM, per germline. CDR3 DNA: TGTGCCAGCAGTCCACTAGCGGGAGGGCTTGAGCAGTACTTC. It codes for CASSPLAGGLEQYF.

The chain carries TRBV30 and TRBJ1-1; 8 nucleotides agree with TRBD1. Germline CDR1 reads GTSNPN; CDR2 reads SVGIG (reference sequence). CDR3 length: 13 residues. J lost 5 bases, V lost 0 bases, and 2 bases had no gene match. The CDR3 spells CAWSVDRETEAFF. The CDR3 region has the DNA TGTGCCTGGAGTGTGGACAGGGAAACTGAAGCTTTCTTT.

The V gene is TRBV6-5, the J gene TRBJ2-5; D perhaps matches TRBD2 (5 bases). Germline values: CDR1 MNHEY, CDR2 SVGAGI. V was shortened by 5 bases and J by 3 bases, with 16 bases between the two germline ends. The CDR3 length is 15 residues. The CDR3 loop is CASSPLLEVEETQYF. The CDR3 coding sequence is TGTGCCAGCAGTCCCTTACTAGAGGTTGAAGAGACCCAGTACTTC.

This chain joins TRBV9 and TRBJ2-2, with TRBD1 as a possible D gene (5 bases). This CDR3 comprises 16 residues. The V end was cut by 4 bases, the J end by 3 bases, with 16 bases between. Germline V gives CDR1 SGDLS, CDR2 YYNGEE. The CDR3 nucleotides read TGTGCCAGCAGCCCCCGACTCAGGGTAGACACCGGGGAGCTGTTTTTT. Translated: CASSPRLRVDTGELFF.

CDR3 region: CASSGIQGRWAEAFF. In nucleotides, the CDR3 is TGTGCCAGCAGCGGAATACAGGGGCGTTGGGCTGAAGCTTTCTTT. The rearrangement links TRBV5-5 to TRBJ1-1; 7 bases are shared with TRBD1. The V and J ends lost 4 bases and 6 bases, in that order; junction bases with no gene match: 12. The germline V gene has CDR1 SGHKS and CDR2 YYEKEE (reference sequence). The CDR3 has 15 amino acids.

The rearrangement links TRBV27 to TRBJ2-1, with 9 bases that match TRBD2. Germline-derived CDR1 and CDR2 are MNHEY and SMNVEV (reference sequence). Trimming cost V 2 bases and J 10 bases; bases outside gene matches: 21. The CDR3 loop spans 19 amino acids. CDR3 amino acids: CASSLRVAGDFHPFREQFF. The DNA of the CDR3 is TGTGCCAGCAGTTTACGCGTAGCGGGAGACTTTCATCCGTTTCGGGAGCAGTTCTTC.